This TCR beta chain stems from a study of cytomegalovirus exposure and HLA in healthy donors (TCRdb year 2017). Notes on the research overall: An earlier analysis of under 600 of the donors reported 250 to 300 Gb of sequence data and about 100 million unique TCR beta sequences from some 180 million T cells. About 280 gigabases of sequencing data and 75 million to 85 million unique TCR sequences made up an early release that covered several hundred HLA-typed donors. The genetic ancestry cluster associated with self-reported Caucasian donors included over 65% of the 398 genotyped donors. The aim of the study was to test whether cataloging public T cell receptors could identify signatures of past pathogen exposure. The T cell repertoires of 700 or so subjects were profiled by immunosequencing and related to cytomegalovirus serostatus. Besides the first cohort of under 700 subjects, a separate validation cohort made up of over 100 different subjects was used. To predict cytomegalovirus infection status, the study combined high-throughput TCR immunosequencing, statistical association of individual TCRs with disease status, and machine learning. In a later analysis, previously published TCR beta repertoires from about 670 donors were re-analyzed and high-resolution HLA genotyping was added so that TCR occurrence patterns could be studied. Rather than using new phenotypic data, the later analysis identified candidate immune exposures from TCR beta sequences and from how often those sequences occurred across donors. An earlier analysis of roughly 580 of the donors used high-throughput TCR beta sequencing to judge whether each TCR beta V gene segment behaved as functional or pseudogenic. Donor age, sex, ethnicity and CMV serostatus were collected together with the repertoire data. In a later genetic analysis, genome-wide SNP genotypes for about 65% of the 666 donors were used, and that subset was treated as a discovery cohort. All discovery cohort repertoires had been generated using a single sequencing platform. Class I and class II HLA loci were covered by the typing at four-digit resolution. Typing coverage differed by locus: A, B, C, DRB1 and DQB1 were typed in about 629-640 donors, DQA1 in 500 to 550, DPA1 in around 610, and DPB1 in just under 490. Four or five DR-DQ haplotypes were handled as single units for association and clustering, since linkage in the cohort was strong. Among a few hundred genotyped donors of the cohort, an average of 235,054 unique TCR beta nucleotide sequences were sequenced per donor, approximately 20% of them non-productive.

Germline trimming amounts to 7 bases on V and 3 bases on J, with 12 as the count of junction bases outside the gene matches. The germline V gene supplies CDR1 MDHEN and CDR2 SYDVKM. Reading from cysteine to phenylalanine, the CDR3 counts 15 amino acids. The read is trimmed to its CDR3 DNA, 45 bases read in frame from base 1. Results and caveats for the whole study, not just this receptor: Assigning TCR associations to individual alleles was difficult when HLA alleles, especially DR and DQ, strongly co-occurred. In a later genetic analysis, a missense DCLRE1C variant was associated with V-gene and J-gene trimming of TCR beta chains, and the association was replicated in an independent cohort. The sequencing pipeline was judged likely to have produced a cluster of highly shared sequence variants as a technical artifact. Compared with equally common non-associated chains, HLA-associated TCR beta chains in a later analysis were more clonally expanded and had lower generation probabilities. In a later analysis, TCR association rates were found to vary across HLA loci, with the most associated TCRs seen for DRB1 alleles and the fewest for HLA-C alleles. Linkage disequilibrium might explain the correlated functional status among segregating V segments, but an unknown experimental factor could not be ruled out. In the study, about 150 TCR beta chains were listed as associated with cytomegalovirus. The presence/absence analyses assumed that sequencing depth was roughly uniform across donors, and that assumption may not be true. A later analysis associated about 17,000 TCR beta sequences with specific HLA alleles at a false discovery rate of 0.05. A later analysis found that most CMV-associated TCR beta chains appeared HLA-restricted, with HLA associations seemingly driven largely by CMV exposure. A further reported finding was that TCR beta sequences accurately predicted the HLA-A and HLA-B alleles for most subjects in the first cohort. About 15 rarely observed V segments, including chromosome 9 orphons, were excluded from the earlier analysis of about 610 of the donors because counts were too low. The 87-base-pair reads could not distinguish some IMGT-functional V segments, including TRBV6-2 and TRBV6-3, so those segments were excluded. The classifier was reported to diagnose cytomegalovirus status with high specificity and sensitivity in both the original cohort and the validation cohort. According to a later analysis, parvovirus B19, influenza, CMV and Epstein-Barr virus appeared linked to several top co-occurrence clusters. The authors suggested that the approach could potentially be generalized to other disease states and immunological phenotypes. In a later genetic analysis, fewer N-insertions in productive TCRs were reported among donors in an Asian-associated ancestry cluster than the approximately 710-donor mean. The cohort was sequenced for TCR beta chains only, and without alpha or paired-chain data the features that could be detected were limited. In vitro tests confirmed that a few of the cytomegalovirus-associated TCR beta chains recognize cytomegalovirus antigens. The only immune exposure information available for the cohort was CMV serostatus. An earlier analysis of approximately 600 of the donors showed that most TCR beta V segments appeared in productive rearrangements either about 87% or about 30% of the time, which broadly matched IMGT annotations. Because some donors lacked HLA typing at each locus, the association tests relied only on the typed subset. Across donors, most TCR sequences were observed very rarely, whereas some public TCRs were present in many individuals.

The cohort consisted of fewer than 700 healthy bone marrow donors. Cohort members were all nominally healthy when sampled, although unrecorded immune exposures were likely present. The donor was CMV seropositive and belonged to the group of 250 to 300 seropositive cohort members. A peripheral blood sample was provided by each donor, and peripheral blood mononuclear cells were used for TCR beta sequencing. The Qiagen DNeasy Blood Extraction Kit was used to extract genomic DNA from the blood cell samples. The library relied on the immunoSEQ multiplex PCR assay. For the multiplex PCR, a mixture combining 60 forward primers for TCR Vbeta segments and 13 reverse primers for TCR Jbeta segments was used. Amplification of the CDR3 region of rearranged TCR beta genes was performed with a multiplex PCR assay on genomic DNA. On the Illumina HiSeq System, the amplified TCR beta libraries were sequenced as 87-base-pair reads. For the original study's pipeline: A later analysis tallied tens of millions of unique TCR beta chains across the 700 or so repertoires, and 10 million to 11 million of those chains were shared by two or more donors. Raw reads were error-corrected and collapsed into unique sequences by a nearest-neighbor algorithm in which closely related sequences were merged to remove PCR and sequencing errors. V, D and J gene segments were assigned by aligning CDR3 sequences to IMGT reference sequences. For a sequence to be retained, a match of at least six nucleotides was required to both a V gene segment and a J gene segment. A rearrangement counted as productive if the CDR3 had no stop codons and remained in frame with V and J, and every other rearrangement counted as non-productive. CDR3 was defined according to IMGT convention as the region running from the second conserved V-encoded cysteine to the conserved J-encoded phenylalanine. Sequences without an unambiguous match to a single V gene segment were excluded from the earlier analysis of about 600 of the donors. In an earlier analysis of 587 of the donors, V segments were called functional above 56.7% productive rearrangements and were called segregating when the between-donor standard deviation exceeded 5%. A statistical classification framework was built for diagnosing cytomegalovirus status from the catalog of TCR beta chain sequences. A later analysis assigned V and J genes by comparing TCR nucleotide sequences with IMGT/GENE-DB human TR gene sequences. Using the TCRdist pipeline, a later analysis assigned CDR3 sequences along with most-parsimonious VDJ recombination scenarios. In a later analysis, each TCR beta chain was defined by its CDR3 amino acid sequence together with its V-gene family, and reads without a unique V-gene family were excluded. As a way to deal with suspected cross-contamination and a sequencing artifact, a later analysis dropped nearly 600 nucleotide sequences that were highly shared and had low generation probability. A later analysis calculated a clonal expansion index for each public chain from normalized within-repertoire ranks of inferred template counts. In a later analysis, generation probabilities were computed using a VDJ recombination model fitted to out-of-frame rearrangements, and the results were checked against IGoR. A later analysis scored TCR-TCR, TCR-HLA and TCR-CMV co-occurrence with hypergeometric tests, applying a repertoire-size bias correction to TCR pairs. In a later analysis, false discovery rates were estimated by permuting HLA or CMV assignments 20 times. In a later analysis, co-occurring TCRs were grouped using DBSCAN, and TCRdist sequence similarity was added for clustering within HLA-allele-positive subsets. Co-occurrence clustering excluded repertoires with fewer than 30,000 or more than 120,000 public chains, plus five with anomalous nucleotide sharing. TCRdb mirrors the immuneACCESS table, restricted to in-frame sequences. Some clones are absent from its copies; in checked studies, under half trace to an unresolved V gene, and the reason for the others is unknown. The DNA gave D and trimming, while V, J and clone size come from that table. Per the sample table, the count is fewer than 100,000 clones. Of the sample, about 3.8% falls within the top ten clones.

Concerning this clone itself: Its antigen remains undetermined.

Sequenced input: PBMCs. Recombination joined TRBV28 with TRBJ2-7; 7 bases in the middle match TRBD2. This TCR derives from a man aged 18 to 29 in good health and CMV-seropositive. The DNA sequence is as follows: TGTGCCAGCACCTGGGGGGGGTTGACTGGCTACGAGCAGTACTTC. Translated, this is CASTWGGLTGYEQYF.